This TCR beta chain was sequenced during a study of blood T cell repertoires in COVID-19. On the study more broadly: Some COVID-19 samples were acute and others convalescent; all came from the United States, Italy and Spain. PBMCs, B-cell-depleted T cells, or T cells were the source of the cDNA or gDNA that made up the material.

In the original workflow: Reference gene primer amplification yielded estimated nucleated cell counts. This table comes from immunoSEQ multiplex PCR, and its TCRdb copy is limited to in-frame clones, with some not included. V and J calls and clone size are copied from that table; D and trimming were computed from the DNA. The sample lists tens of thousands of clones; about 87% were seen once. The sequence was obtained from a human donor with active COVID-19. The donor label of this sample is uncertain. The sample was peripheral blood.

The DNA of the CDR3 is TGTGCCATCAGTGGGAGCGGGGCTAGCACAGATACGCAGTATTTT. Translating it yields CAISGSGASTDTQYF. The chain is built from TRBV10-3 and TRBJ2-3; 7 bases map to TRBD2. The CDR3 totals 15 residues. From germline, CDR1 is ENHRY and CDR2 SYGVKD. The trim removed 4 bases at V and 0 bases at J, leaving 4 bases unmatched.